A selection of T cell receptor beta chains follows, all from one sample in a study of cytomegalovirus exposure and HLA in healthy donors. TCRdb's table, derived via immunoSEQ multiplex PCR, lists solely in-frame clones and lacks some. The table has tens of thousands of clones, around 60% seen once; the top ten hold 9.5% to 15%. Sequencing input: PBMCs. Source of these receptors: a man aged 55 to 70 in good health and CMV-seropositive. CDR3s include the opening cysteine and the closing phenylalanine or tryptophan. The order of the fields is V gene, J gene, D gene, CDR3 protein, CDR3 DNA. A D gene is named only where the DNA matches it firmly.

TRBV7-2	TRBJ2-7	-	CASSLNPGVYSDEQYF	TGTGCCAGCAGCTTAAATCCGGGGGTGTACTCGGACGAGCAGTACTTC
TRBV14	TRBJ2-3	TRBD2	CASSQGLGLSTDTQYF	TGTGCCAGCAGCCAGGGACTAGGGCTAAGCACAGATACGCAGTATTTT
TRBV2	TRBJ2-5	-	CASEDGRNQETQYF	TGTGCCAGCGAAGACGGGAGAAACCAAGAGACCCAGTACTTC
TRBV7-6	TRBJ2-3	TRBD2	CASSLKSSGSVPRPDTQYF	TGTGCCAGCAGCTTAAAGAGTAGCGGGTCGGTTCCCCGGCCAGATACGCAGTATTTT
TRBV7-9	TRBJ2-7	-	CASSSGQLSYEQYF	TGTGCCAGCAGCTCCGGACAGTTGTCCTACGAGCAGTACTTC
TRBV15	TRBJ2-5	-	CATSREMGTQYF	TGTGCCACCAGCAGGGAGATGGGGACCCAGTACTTC
TRBV4-1	TRBJ1-4	-	CASSQKFMAQFMEKLFF	TGCGCCAGCAGCCAAAAATTCATGGCTCAGTTTATGGAAAAACTGTTTTTT
TRBV6-5	TRBJ1-5	-	CASSYRGANQPQHF	TGTGCCAGCAGTTACCGGGGGGCCAATCAGCCCCAGCATTTT
TRBV15	TRBJ2-1	TRBD1	CATSKIGGSEQFF	TGTGCCACCAGCAAAATAGGGGGCAGTGAGCAGTTCTTC
TRBV15	TRBJ2-7	TRBD1	CATSRVQGARDEQYF	TGTGCCACCAGCAGGGTACAGGGGGCGCGAGACGAGCAGTACTTC
TRBV4-3	TRBJ1-4	TRBD1	CASSILDREAEKLFF	TGCGCCAGCAGCATCCTAGACAGGGAAGCTGAAAAACTGTTTTTT
TRBV5-4	TRBJ1-2	-	CASSQDRNYGYTF	TGTGCCAGCAGCCAGGACAGAAACTATGGCTACACCTTC